The clone carrying this T cell receptor beta chain was seen more than once but under ten times. What it binds is not known. Using its own MiXCR run on the 5' RACE reads, TCRdb lists one record per CDR3 protein. Here the sample spans 200,000 to 300,000 distinct CDR3 sequences, approximately 12% being singletons. These data are taken from a study of identical twins. Notes on the study in general: Insertion counts were lower in abundant cord blood beta clonotypes, a trend that memory repertoires did not show.

The CDR3 has 16 residues. Germline CDR1 and CDR2: DFQATT and SNEGSKA (reference sequence). The J segment lost 4 bases and the V segment lost 3 bases, leaving 13 bases of the junction unmatched. These records were also assigned to another study, of yellow fever vaccine responses in identical twins. That study reports: Vaccine T cell responses of twins reportedly seemed partly convergent and partly personalized.

Source material: memory (CD45RO+) T cells sorted from blood. The receptor was isolated from a woman aged 18-29 years in good health. The genes are TRBV20-1 and TRBJ2-7; 9 bases fit TRBD1. The CDR3 DNA is TGCAGTGCTAGCCTGACGTGGACAGGGGCAATATACGAGCAGTACTTC. It encodes CSASLTWTGAIYEQYF.